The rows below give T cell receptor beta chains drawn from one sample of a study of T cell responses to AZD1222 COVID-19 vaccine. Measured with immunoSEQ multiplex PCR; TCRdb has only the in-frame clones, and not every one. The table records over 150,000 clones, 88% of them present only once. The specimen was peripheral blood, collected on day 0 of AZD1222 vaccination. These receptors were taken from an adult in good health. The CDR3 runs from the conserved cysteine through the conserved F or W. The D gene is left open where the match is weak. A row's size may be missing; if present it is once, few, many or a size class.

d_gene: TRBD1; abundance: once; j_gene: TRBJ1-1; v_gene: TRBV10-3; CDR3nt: TGTGCCATCAGTGGGGGACAGGGGGCTATCACTGAAGCTTTCTTT; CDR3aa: CAISGGQGAITEAFF
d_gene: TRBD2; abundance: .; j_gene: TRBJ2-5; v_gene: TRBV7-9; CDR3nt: TGTGCCAGCAGCTTGGGGATGACTAGCGGACCCCGGGAGACCCAGTACTTC; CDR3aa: CASSLGMTSGPRETQYF
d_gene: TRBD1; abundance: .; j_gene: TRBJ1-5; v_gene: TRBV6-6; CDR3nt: TGTGCCAGTGAACAGGGGATCAATCAGCCCCAGCATTTT; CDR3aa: CASEQGINQPQHF
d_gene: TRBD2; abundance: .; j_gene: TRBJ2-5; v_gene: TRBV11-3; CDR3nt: TGTGCCAGCAGCCCTGGGGCTAGCGGGGCACAAGAGACCCAGTACTTC; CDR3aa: CASSPGASGAQETQYF
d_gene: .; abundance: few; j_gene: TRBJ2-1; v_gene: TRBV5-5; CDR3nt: TGTGCCAGCAGCCCAGCGCTCAGCTCCTACAATGAGCAGTTCTTC; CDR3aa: CASSPALSSYNEQFF
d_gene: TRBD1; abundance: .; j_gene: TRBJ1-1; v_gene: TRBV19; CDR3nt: TGTGCCAGTAGTAAAACAGGGGACACTGAAGCTTTCTTT; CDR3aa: CASSKTGDTEAFF
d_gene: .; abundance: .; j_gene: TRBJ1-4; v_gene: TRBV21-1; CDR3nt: TGTGCCAGCGTCCAGATAAGGGGGGAACGGGATGAAAAACTGTTTTTT; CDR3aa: CASVQIRGERDEKLFF
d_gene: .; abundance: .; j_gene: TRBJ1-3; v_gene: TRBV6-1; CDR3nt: TGTGCCAGCAGTGAAGTAGGGGTTGGAAACACCATATATTTT; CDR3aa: CASSEVGVGNTIYF
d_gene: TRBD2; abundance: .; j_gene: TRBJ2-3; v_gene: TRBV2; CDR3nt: TGTGCCAGCAGCGCCCGCGGCGGGGGGGCTTATACGCAGTATTTT; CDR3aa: CASSARGGGAYTQYF
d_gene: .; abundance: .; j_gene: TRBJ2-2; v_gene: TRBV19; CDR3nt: TGTGCCAGTAGTATTTCGGCGGCAGGGGGGCCCGGGGAGCTGTTTTTT; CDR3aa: CASSISAAGGPGELFF
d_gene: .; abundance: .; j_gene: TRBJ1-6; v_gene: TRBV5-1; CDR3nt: TGCGCCAGCAGCGGTGTAACAGGCAATTCACCCCTCCACTTT; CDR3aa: CASSGVTGNSPLHF
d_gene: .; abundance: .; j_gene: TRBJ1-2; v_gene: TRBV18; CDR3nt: TGTGCCAGCTCACCACCGGGTGGAGGCTACACCTTC; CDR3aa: CASSPPGGGYTF
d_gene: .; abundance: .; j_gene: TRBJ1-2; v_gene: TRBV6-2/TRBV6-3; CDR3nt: TGTGCCAGCAGCCGTGACGGATATGGCTACACCTTC; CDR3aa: CASSRDGYGYTF
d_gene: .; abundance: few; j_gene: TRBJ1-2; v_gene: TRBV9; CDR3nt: TGTGCCAGCAGCCCCATAGACAGGATCCACGTTGGCTACACCTTC; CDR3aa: CASSPIDRIHVGYTF
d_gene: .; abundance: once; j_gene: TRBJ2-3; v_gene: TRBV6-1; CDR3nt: TGTGCCAGCAGTGATTCGACAGTCCCGCCAGATACGCAGTATTTT; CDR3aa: CASSDSTVPPDTQYF
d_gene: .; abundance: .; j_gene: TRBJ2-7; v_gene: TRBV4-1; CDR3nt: .; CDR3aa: CASSQYFGTGNEQYF
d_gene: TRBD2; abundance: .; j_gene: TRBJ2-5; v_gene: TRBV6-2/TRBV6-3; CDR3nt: TGTGCCAGCAGTCTCCCCTGGACTAGCAGCCCTAAGTACTTC; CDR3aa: CASSLPWTSSPKYF
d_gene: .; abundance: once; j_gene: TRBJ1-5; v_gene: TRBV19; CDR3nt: TGTGCCAGTAGTCCCCGTCCCACGTCTGTGGAGGTTTTGAGCAATCAGCCCCAGCATTTT; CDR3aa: CASSPRPTSVEVLSNQPQHF
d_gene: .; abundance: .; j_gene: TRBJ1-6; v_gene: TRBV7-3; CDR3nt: TGTGCCAGCAGCTTACAGAATTCACCCCTCCACTTT; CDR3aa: CASSLQNSPLHF
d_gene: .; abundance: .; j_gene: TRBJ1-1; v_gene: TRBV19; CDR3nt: TGTGCCAGTAGTTTTACAGGTAACACTGAAGCTTTCTTT; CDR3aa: CASSFTGNTEAFF
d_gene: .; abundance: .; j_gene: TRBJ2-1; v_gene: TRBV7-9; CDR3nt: TGTGCCAGCAGCCCCGGGATCCCCGGCAATGAGCAGTTCTTC; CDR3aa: CASSPGIPGNEQFF
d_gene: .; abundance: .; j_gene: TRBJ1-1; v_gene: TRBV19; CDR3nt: TGTGCCAGTAGTCCAGTTCCAGGGATGAACACTGAAGCTTTCTTT; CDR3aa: CASSPVPGMNTEAFF
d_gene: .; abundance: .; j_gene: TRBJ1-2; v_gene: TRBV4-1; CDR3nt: TGCGCCAGCAGCCAGGGGGCAGCCTTCGGGGACTATGGCTACACCTTC; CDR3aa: CASSQGAAFGDYGYTF
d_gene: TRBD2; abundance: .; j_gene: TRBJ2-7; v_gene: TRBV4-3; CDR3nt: TGCGCCAGCAGCCAATATAGCGGGGGAGGCGAGCAGTACTTC; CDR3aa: CASSQYSGGGEQYF
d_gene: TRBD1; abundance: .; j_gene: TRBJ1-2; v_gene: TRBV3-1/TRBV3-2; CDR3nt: TGTGCCAGCAGCCAAGGAGGGGGACAGGGAAACTATGGCTACACCTTC; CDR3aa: CASSQGGGQGNYGYTF
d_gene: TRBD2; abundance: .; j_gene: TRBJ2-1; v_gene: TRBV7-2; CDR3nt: TGTGCCAGCAGCTTAGCAGGGACATTAGCGGGGGGGCCTGTCTATGAGCAGTTCTTC; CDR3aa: CASSLAGTLAGGPVYEQFF
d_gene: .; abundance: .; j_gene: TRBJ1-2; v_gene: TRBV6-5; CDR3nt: TGTGCCAGCAGTCCCAACAGGGTGGGCTATGGCTACACCTTC; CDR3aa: CASSPNRVGYGYTF
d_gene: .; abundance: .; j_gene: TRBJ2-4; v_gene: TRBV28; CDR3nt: TGTGCCAGCAGGACGAGTGCGTCCGAAAACATTCAGTACTTC; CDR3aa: CASRTSASENIQYF
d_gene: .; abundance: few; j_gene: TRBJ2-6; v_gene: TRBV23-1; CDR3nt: TGCGCCAGCAGTCAAATCCTCCCCGTGGGTGACGGACGGGAAATTGTCTCTGGGGCCAACGTCCTGACTTTC; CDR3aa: CASSQILPVGDGREIVSGANVLTF
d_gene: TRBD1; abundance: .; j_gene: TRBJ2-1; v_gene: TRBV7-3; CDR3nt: TGTGCCAGCAGCCCACCGGGACAGGGTTTCGATGAGCAGTTCTTC; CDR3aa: CASSPPGQGFDEQFF
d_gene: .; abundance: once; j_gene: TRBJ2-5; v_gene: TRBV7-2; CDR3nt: TGTGCCAGCAGCCGGTGGGGTAGCGCTAGTTACCAAGAGACCCAGTACTTC; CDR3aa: CASSRWGSASYQETQYF
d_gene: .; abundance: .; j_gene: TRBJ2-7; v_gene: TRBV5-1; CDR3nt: TGCGCCAGCAGCCCCGTGACAGGTTTTGGGGAGCAGTACTTC; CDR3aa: CASSPVTGFGEQYF
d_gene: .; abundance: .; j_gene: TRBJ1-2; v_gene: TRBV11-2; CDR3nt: TGTGCCAGCAGCCCGTCGGGGTATGGCTACACCTTC; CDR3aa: CASSPSGYGYTF
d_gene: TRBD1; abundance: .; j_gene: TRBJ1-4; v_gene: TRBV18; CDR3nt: TGTGCCAGCTCATCCCGAGGGACAGGGGATGAAAAACTGTTTTTT; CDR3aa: CASSSRGTGDEKLFF
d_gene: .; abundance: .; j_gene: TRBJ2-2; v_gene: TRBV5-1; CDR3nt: TGCGCCAGCAGCAACCCCGATACCCGGGAGCTGTTTTTT; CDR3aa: CASSNPDTRELFF
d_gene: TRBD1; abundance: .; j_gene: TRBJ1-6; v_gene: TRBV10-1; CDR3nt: TGCGCCAGCAGTCTCTACGACAGGGGGAAAGATTCACCCCTCCACTTT; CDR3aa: CASSLYDRGKDSPLHF
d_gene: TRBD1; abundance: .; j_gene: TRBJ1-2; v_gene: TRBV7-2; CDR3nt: TGTGCCAGCAGCTTAGACAGGGGGCGGTTAAGTGGCTACACCTTC; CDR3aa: CASSLDRGRLSGYTF
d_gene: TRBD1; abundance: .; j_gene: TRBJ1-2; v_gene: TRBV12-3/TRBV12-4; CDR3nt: TGTGCCAGCAGTTTGCGAACAGGGGGTGGCTACACCTTC; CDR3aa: CASSLRTGGGYTF
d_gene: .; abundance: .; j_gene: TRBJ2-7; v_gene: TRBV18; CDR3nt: TGTGCCAGCTCACCAATTAACGGGGTCTCCTACGAGCAGTACTTC; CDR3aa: CASSPINGVSYEQYF
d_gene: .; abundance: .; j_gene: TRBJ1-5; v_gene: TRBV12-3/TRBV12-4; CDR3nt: TGTGCCAGCAGTTACAGCAATCAGCCCCAGCATTTT; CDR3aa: CASSYSNQPQHF
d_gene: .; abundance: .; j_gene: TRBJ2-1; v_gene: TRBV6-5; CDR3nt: TGTGCCAGCAGTTACTCTGGGTTCGAGCAGTTCTTC; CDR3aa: CASSYSGFEQFF
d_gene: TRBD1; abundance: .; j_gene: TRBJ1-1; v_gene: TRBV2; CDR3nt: TGTGCCAGCAGGGTCCGGGACAGAAACACTGAAGCTTTCTTT; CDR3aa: CASRVRDRNTEAFF
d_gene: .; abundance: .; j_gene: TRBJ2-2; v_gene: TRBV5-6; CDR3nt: TGTGCCAGCAGCTTTGGGACTTCTGGGGAGCTGTTTTTT; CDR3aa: CASSFGTSGELFF
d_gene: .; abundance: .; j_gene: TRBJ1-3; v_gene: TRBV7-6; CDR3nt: TGTGCCAGCAGCTTAACAGAAGGGAATGGAAACACCATATATTTT; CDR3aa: CASSLTEGNGNTIYF
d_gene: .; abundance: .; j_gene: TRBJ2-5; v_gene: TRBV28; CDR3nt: TGTGCCAGCAGTTTTGGTCGCATAGTGGGAGAGACCCAGTACTTC; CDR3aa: CASSFGRIVGETQYF
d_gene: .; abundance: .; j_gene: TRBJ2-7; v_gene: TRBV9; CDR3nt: TGTGCCAGCACCCCTGACGGGAACAACTACTACGAGCAGTACTTC; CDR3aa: CASTPDGNNYYEQYF
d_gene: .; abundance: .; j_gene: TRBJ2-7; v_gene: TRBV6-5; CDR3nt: TGTGCCAGCAGTTACCAACCCTTTTCCCGGGAGCAGTACTTC; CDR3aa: CASSYQPFSREQYF